A selection of T cell receptor beta chains follows, all from one sample in a study of graft-versus-host responses after intestinal transplantation. Their cognate antigens are unknown. Clones were sequenced by immunoSEQ multiplex PCR, and TCRdb holds only the in-frame ones, with some missing. The sample contains 50,000 to 75,000 clones, 90% to 95% of which appear only once. The material was unstimulated CD4+ T cells sorted from spleen or lymph node cells, obtained before transplant. The receptors were gathered from a human donor who was the organ donor for an intestinal transplant. Each CDR3 is given without its conserved first and last residue. The order of the fields is CDR3 protein, J gene, V gene, clone size. Not all rows give a size; the values are once, few, many and, for expanded clones, a class.

CDR3 protein: AISTKIPNYGYT
J gene: TRBJ1-2
V gene: TRBV10-3
clone size: once

CDR3 protein: ASSLTGGRNEQF
J gene: TRBJ2-1
V gene: TRBV7-3
clone size: -

CDR3 protein: ASSSGLAGGYTDTQY
J gene: TRBJ2-3
V gene: TRBV5-1
clone size: -

CDR3 protein: SVDWGNTIY
J gene: TRBJ1-3
V gene: TRBV29-1
clone size: -

CDR3 protein: ASSIKGQGNTEAF
J gene: TRBJ1-1
V gene: TRBV19
clone size: few

CDR3 protein: ASSQIYNEKLF
J gene: TRBJ1-4
V gene: TRBV5-1
clone size: -

CDR3 protein: ASSQQGVNTEAF
J gene: TRBJ1-1
V gene: TRBV4-3
clone size: -

CDR3 protein: ASSKLPGQGVFGYT
J gene: TRBJ1-2
V gene: TRBV9
clone size: -

CDR3 protein: ASSPGRSGNTIY
J gene: TRBJ1-3
V gene: TRBV4-3
clone size: few

CDR3 protein: ASSSPRGVSETQY
J gene: TRBJ2-5
V gene: TRBV5-6
clone size: -

CDR3 protein: ASSLTGPYNEQF
J gene: TRBJ2-1
V gene: TRBV7-9
clone size: -

CDR3 protein: ASIARRKRAQY
J gene: TRBJ2-5
V gene: TRBV19
clone size: -

CDR3 protein: ASSQGQGLYEQY
J gene: TRBJ2-7
V gene: TRBV5-1
clone size: -

CDR3 protein: ASSLDRGETQY
J gene: TRBJ2-5
V gene: TRBV7-6
clone size: -

CDR3 protein: ASSVGPGQGNNEQF
J gene: TRBJ2-1
V gene: TRBV9
clone size: -

CDR3 protein: ATGLAGRTDTQY
J gene: TRBJ2-3
V gene: TRBV7-2
clone size: -

CDR3 protein: ASSLGRQPNTEAF
J gene: TRBJ1-1
V gene: TRBV5-1
clone size: -

CDR3 protein: ASRNLLGGGTSQETQY
J gene: TRBJ2-5
V gene: TRBV7-2
clone size: -

CDR3 protein: SAWGNTEAF
J gene: TRBJ1-1
V gene: TRBV20-1
clone size: -

CDR3 protein: ASSFVRTSGEPNTDTQY
J gene: TRBJ2-3
V gene: TRBV12-1
clone size: -

CDR3 protein: ASSYSKGSGNTIY
J gene: TRBJ1-3
V gene: TRBV6-5
clone size: -

CDR3 protein: ASSQDKGTGELF
J gene: TRBJ2-2
V gene: TRBV4-2
clone size: -

CDR3 protein: ASSQAPGQAFYEQY
J gene: TRBJ2-7
V gene: TRBV4-3
clone size: -

CDR3 protein: ASTVVGGYVRHLPNQPQH
J gene: TRBJ1-5
V gene: TRBV14
clone size: -

CDR3 protein: SASNEQF
J gene: TRBJ2-1
V gene: TRBV20-1
clone size: -

CDR3 protein: ASSQLAGGPNEQF
J gene: -
V gene: TRBV4-2
clone size: -

CDR3 protein: ASSFAGGKDTQY
J gene: TRBJ2-3
V gene: TRBV5-1
clone size: -

CDR3 protein: ASSPDRGLKGYT
J gene: TRBJ1-2
V gene: TRBV19
clone size: -

CDR3 protein: AWSVTRDEKLF
J gene: TRBJ1-4
V gene: TRBV30
clone size: -

CDR3 protein: ATWQGIGDTQY
J gene: TRBJ2-3
V gene: TRBV15
clone size: -

CDR3 protein: ASSKAPRDSTDTQY
J gene: TRBJ2-3
V gene: TRBV21-1
clone size: -

CDR3 protein: ASRLDRAQGGYT
J gene: TRBJ1-2
V gene: TRBV2
clone size: -

CDR3 protein: ASSYSQGRKAGELF
J gene: TRBJ2-2
V gene: TRBV6-5
clone size: -

CDR3 protein: ASSPVLNYGYT
J gene: TRBJ1-2
V gene: TRBV18
clone size: -

CDR3 protein: ASSTVGGGGQETQY
J gene: TRBJ2-5
V gene: TRBV21-1
clone size: -

CDR3 protein: ASSSPGGMRLSTDTQY
J gene: TRBJ2-3
V gene: TRBV27
clone size: -

CDR3 protein: ATSRDRGGFRRTQPQH
J gene: TRBJ1-5
V gene: TRBV15
clone size: -

CDR3 protein: SAIFAIQY
J gene: TRBJ2-4
V gene: TRBV20-1
clone size: -

CDR3 protein: ASSAPPGQQNTEAF
J gene: TRBJ1-1
V gene: TRBV19
clone size: -

CDR3 protein: ASTQGTAGRDGYT
J gene: TRBJ1-2
V gene: TRBV7-2
clone size: -

CDR3 protein: ASRAGPSGRISYNEQF
J gene: TRBJ2-1
V gene: TRBV7-9
clone size: -

CDR3 protein: ASSLGDRELYGYT
J gene: TRBJ1-2
V gene: TRBV7-2
clone size: -